A selection of T cell receptor beta chains follows, all from one sample in a study of blood T cell repertoires in COVID-19. The method was immunoSEQ multiplex PCR; TCRdb's version includes in-frame clones alone and lacks a portion of them. The sample has 300,000 to 350,000 clones; roughly 90% are singletons. Sample: PBMCs or T cells enriched from blood (not recorded which). The receptors stem from a woman aged 25 to 45 who had been exposed to COVID-19. Both conserved end residues are part of each CDR3. The D gene is left open where the match is weak. The size entry is marked missing in some rows and otherwise reads once, few, many or a size class.

clone size,D gene,V gene,J gene,CDR3 DNA,CDR3 protein
NA,TRBD1,TRBV4-2,TRBJ2-7,TGTGCCAGCAGCCCGGGGACAGCTTCCTACTACGAGCAGTACTTC,CASSPGTASYYEQYF
NA,TRBD1,TRBV6-5,TRBJ2-7,TGTGCCAGCAGCCCCTATCAGGGGGCCTACGAGCAGTACTTC,CASSPYQGAYEQYF
NA,TRBD1,TRBV4-3,TRBJ1-6,TGCGCCAGCAGCCAAGATCGGGGACAGGGGGGAAATTCACACCTCCACTTT,CASSQDRGQGGNSHLHF
NA,NA,TRBV29-1,TRBJ2-7,TGCAGCGTTGAAGAGGACGGGGACGAGCAGTACTTC,CSVEEDGDEQYF
NA,NA,TRBV9,TRBJ1-1,TGTGCCAGCAGCGTAGTCGAAGGGTGGGAGATTGGCACTGAAGCTTTCTTT,CASSVVEGWEIGTEAFF
NA,NA,TRBV15,TRBJ1-3,TGTGCCACCAGCAGGGGGGGACGGATCTCTGGAAACACCATATATTTT,CATSRGGRISGNTIYF
NA,TRBD2,TRBV6-1,TRBJ2-1,TGTGCCAGCAGTGCTGGTAGCGGGGGGCCGGGCTCCTACAATGAGCAGTTCTTC,CASSAGSGGPGSYNEQFF
NA,TRBD1,TRBV10-3,TRBJ2-5,TGTGCCATCAGTGGTCTTTGGGACAGGGGGCGCGAGACCCAGTACTTC,CAISGLWDRGRETQYF
NA,TRBD1,TRBV5-1,TRBJ1-2,TGCGCCAGCAGCTTGACCCTAGGACAGGGTTATGGCTACACCTTC,CASSLTLGQGYGYTF
NA,NA,TRBV7-6,TRBJ2-5,TGTGCCAGCAGCTTAGAGGGCCCGCGGGGGACCCAGTACTTC,CASSLEGPRGTQYF
once,NA,TRBV5-1,TRBJ2-3,TGCGCCAGCAGCTTGGGAGGCGGGGTGACAGATACGCAGTATTTT,CASSLGGGVTDTQYF
NA,NA,TRBV12-5,TRBJ1-1,TGTGCTAGTGCCCCAGGAGGGGCCAGGGACACTGAAGCTTTCTTT,CASAPGGARDTEAFF
NA,NA,TRBV21-1,TRBJ1-1,TGTGCCAGCAGCAAAAAAATCCCAGGGGGGCTGAACACTGAAGCTTTCTTT,CASSKKIPGGLNTEAFF
NA,NA,TRBV5-1,TRBJ2-1,TGCGCCAGCAGCTTGGATGGGGGCACCTACAATGAGCAGTTCTTC,CASSLDGGTYNEQFF
once,TRBD2,TRBV27,TRBJ2-7,TGTGCCAGCAGTCACCCGGGACTACCCTCCTACGAGCAGTACTTC,CASSHPGLPSYEQYF
NA,TRBD1,TRBV4-1,TRBJ1-2,TGCGCCAGCAGCCGCTTACCTCCAGGGGGCTATGGCTACACCTTC,CASSRLPPGGYGYTF
NA,NA,TRBV7-3,TRBJ2-7,TGTGCCAGCAGCTTAACGGCGGGGGCCCTTTCCTACGAGCAGTACTTC,CASSLTAGALSYEQYF
NA,TRBD1,TRBV5-8,TRBJ1-5,TGTGCCAGCAGCTTTCGAGGACAGGGGACTGAAGGTCAGCCCCAGCATTTT,CASSFRGQGTEGQPQHF
NA,TRBD1,TRBV10-3,TRBJ2-7,TGTGCCATCGCCCCAGGGGGTACCTACGAGCAGTACTTC,CAIAPGGTYEQYF
NA,TRBD2,TRBV6-1,TRBJ2-3,TGTGCCAGCAGTGAATTAGCGGGGGGGGACACAGATACGCAGTATTTT,CASSELAGGDTDTQYF
NA,NA,TRBV19,TRBJ1-1,TGTGCCAGTAGTATTGCAGGTCGGACTGAAGCTTTCTTT,CASSIAGRTEAFF
NA,NA,TRBV9,TRBJ1-1,TGTGCCAGCAGCGTATCCCCAGGGATGAACACTGAAGCTTTCTTT,CASSVSPGMNTEAFF
NA,TRBD2,TRBV6-5,TRBJ2-7,TGTGCCAGCCATCCTAGCGGGGGGGTATACGAGCAGTACTTC,CASHPSGGVYEQYF
NA,TRBD2,TRBV6-5,TRBJ2-1,TGTGCCAGCAGTTATAGCGGGGGGGTGAATGAGCAGTTCTTC,CASSYSGGVNEQFF
NA,TRBD1,TRBV27,TRBJ2-1,TGTGCCAGCAGCGGGACAGGGGCCGAGCAGTTCTTC,CASSGTGAEQFF
NA,TRBD1,TRBV13,TRBJ1-1,TGTGCCAGCAGCTTACAAGGGGGCGACACTGAAGCTTTCTTT,CASSLQGGDTEAFF
NA,NA,TRBV4-2,TRBJ1-1,TGTGCCAGCAGCAGGCAGACAAACGCTGAAGCTTTCTTT,CASSRQTNAEAFF
NA,TRBD2,TRBV5-4,TRBJ2-5,TGTGCCAGCAGCTGGGGACTAGCGGGGGGAGGCCAAGAGACCCAGTACTTC,CASSWGLAGGGQETQYF
once,NA,TRBV9,TRBJ1-5,TGTGCCAGCAGCGCCGGACTGCAGCCCCAGCATTTT,CASSAGLQPQHF
NA,TRBD2,TRBV7-7,TRBJ2-5,TGTGCCAGCAGCTTAGGTTCTAGCGGGGGGGCCCGGGAGACCCAGTACTTC,CASSLGSSGGARETQYF
NA,TRBD1,TRBV7-8,TRBJ2-3,TGTGCCAGCAGCCCTTACCGGGACAGAACAGATACGCAGTATTTT,CASSPYRDRTDTQYF
NA,NA,TRBV29-1,TRBJ2-7,TGCAGCGTTGAAGGGGGCTCAGGGTACTACGAGCAGTACTTC,CSVEGGSGYYEQYF
NA,TRBD1,TRBV6-5,TRBJ1-2,TGTGCCAGCAGTTCGGGACAGTTCTATGGCTACACCTTC,CASSSGQFYGYTF
NA,NA,TRBV5-6,TRBJ1-6,TGTGCCAGCACCCCAGCGGACAGAGCATATTCACCCCTCCACTTT,CASTPADRAYSPLHF
NA,NA,TRBV4-2,TRBJ2-7,TGTGCCAGCAGCCACACTACCGGAGGGGAATCTGACGAGCAGTACTTC,CASSHTTGGESDEQYF
NA,NA,TRBV15,TRBJ2-7,TGTGCCACCAGCAGAGAGACAGCCCCCCCCTACGAGCAGTACTTC,CATSRETAPPYEQYF
NA,TRBD1,TRBV2,TRBJ1-2,TGTGCCAGCAGTGAGAACAAGGACAGGGGGGCCTATGGCTACACCTTC,CASSENKDRGAYGYTF
NA,NA,TRBV5-4,TRBJ1-2,TGTGCCAGCAGCCCGGATAACAGGGTCGGCTACACCTTC,CASSPDNRVGYTF
NA,NA,TRBV27,TRBJ2-7,TGTGCCAGCAGTCTGTCGGGACAAGTCTACGAGCAGTACTTC,CASSLSGQVYEQYF
NA,NA,TRBV7-9,TRBJ2-1,TGTGCCAGCAGCTTAGTAGCGTTTGAGCAGTTCTTC,CASSLVAFEQFF
NA,TRBD1,TRBV5-4,TRBJ2-1,TGTGCCAGCAGCTTGGGGGGACAGGGTGACAATGAGCAGTTCTTC,CASSLGGQGDNEQFF
few,NA,TRBV6-2/TRBV6-3,TRBJ2-3,TGTGCCAGCAGTTTTGCGGGAAACACAGATACGCAGTATTTT,CASSFAGNTDTQYF
once,TRBD2,TRBV11-3,TRBJ2-3,TGTGCCAGCAGCCCTGGGGCTAGCGGGGGGCCCGGTTTGGGAACAGATACGCAGTATTTT,CASSPGASGGPGLGTDTQYF
NA,NA,TRBV4-2,TRBJ2-2,TGTGCCAGCAGCCAGGGAGGGGGGAAGGCCGGGGAGCTGTTTTTT,CASSQGGGKAGELFF
NA,TRBD2,TRBV7-2,TRBJ2-3,TGTGCCAGCAGCCTGGGACTAGCGGGGACAGATACGCAGTATTTT,CASSLGLAGTDTQYF
few,TRBD1,TRBV18,TRBJ1-1,TGTGCCAGCTCCCAAGGACAGGTTCCGAACACTGAAGCTTTCTTT,CASSQGQVPNTEAFF
NA,NA,TRBV3-1/TRBV3-2,TRBJ2-7,TGTGCCAGCAGCCAAGAGGCAGTTACCTCCTACGAGCAGTACTTC,CASSQEAVTSYEQYF
NA,NA,TRBV21-1,TRBJ1-5,TGTGCCAGCACCCAGAGAGGTCCCGTGAGACAGGGGATGAAGTTTCAGCCCCAGCATTTT,CASTQRGPVRQGMKFQPQHF
NA,NA,TRBV6-5,TRBJ1-1,TGTGCCAGCACGTTCCGGAGGGGCTCAGAAGCTTTCTTT,CASTFRRGSEAFF
NA,TRBD1,TRBV9,TRBJ1-1,TGTGCCAGCAGTAGACAGGGGGCGGGGTCCGAGGCTTTCTTT,CASSRQGAGSEAFF
NA,NA,TRBV2,TRBJ2-1,TGTGCCAGCAGACCGAGTTGGTCCGGTGAGCAGTTCTTC,CASRPSWSGEQFF
NA,NA,TRBV5-8,TRBJ1-4,TGTGCCAGCAGCCTACAGGTGACTAATGAAAAACTGTTTTTT,CASSLQVTNEKLFF
NA,TRBD1,TRBV12-3/TRBV12-4,TRBJ1-2,TGTGCCAGCACCCGGGACAGCTTTTATGGCTACACCTTC,CASTRDSFYGYTF
once,TRBD1,TRBV3-1/TRBV3-2,TRBJ2-7,TGTGCCAGCAGTGGGACAGGCGCCCCACCTCAGCGTTTCGGGCAGTACTTC,CASSGTGAPPQRFGQYF
NA,NA,TRBV6-5,TRBJ1-1,TGTGCCAGCAGTCTAACAGGTCTCGGAGTCACTGAAGCTTTCTTT,CASSLTGLGVTEAFF